This T cell receptor (beta chain) stems from a study of blood T cell repertoires in COVID-19. At the level of the study: Sites across the United States, Italy and Spain contributed samples from acute and convalescent COVID-19.

Per germline, CDR1 MNHEY and CDR2 SMNVEV (reference sequence). The CDR3 consists of 14 residues. V dropped 5 bases and J dropped 4; count of bases not matched to a gene: 3. The method was immunoSEQ multiplex PCR; TCRdb's version includes in-frame clones alone and lacks a portion of them. The sample lists about 42,000 clones; around 87% were seen once. The chain is built from TRBV27 and TRBJ1-1, with 11 bases fitting TRBD1. This TCR derives from a man aged 25 to 45 with active or convalescent COVID-19. The specimen sequenced was peripheral blood. CDR3 sequence reads: CASSLGQGGTEAFF. CDR3 nucleotides: TGTGCCAGCAGTCTGGGACAGGGGGGCACTGAAGCTTTCTTT.